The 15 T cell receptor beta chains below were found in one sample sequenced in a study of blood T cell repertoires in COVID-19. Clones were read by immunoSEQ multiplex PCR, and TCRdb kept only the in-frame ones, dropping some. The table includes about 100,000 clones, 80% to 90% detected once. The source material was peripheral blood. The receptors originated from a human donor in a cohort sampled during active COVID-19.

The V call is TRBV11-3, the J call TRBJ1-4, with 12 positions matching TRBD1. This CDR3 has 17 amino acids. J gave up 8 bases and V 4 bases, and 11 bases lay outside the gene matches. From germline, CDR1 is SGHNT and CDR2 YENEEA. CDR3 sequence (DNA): TGTGCCAGCAGCTCGTCCCGGGACAGGGGGCGAGGGGAAAAACTGTTTTTT. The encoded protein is CASSSSRDRGRGEKLFF.

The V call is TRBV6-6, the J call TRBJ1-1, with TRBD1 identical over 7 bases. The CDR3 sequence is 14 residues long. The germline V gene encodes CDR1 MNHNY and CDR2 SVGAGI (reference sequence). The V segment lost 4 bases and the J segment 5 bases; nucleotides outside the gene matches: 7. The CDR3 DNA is TGTGCCAGCAGTTTAGGGGGCGGGGATACTGAAGCTTTCTTT. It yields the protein CASSLGGGDTEAFF.

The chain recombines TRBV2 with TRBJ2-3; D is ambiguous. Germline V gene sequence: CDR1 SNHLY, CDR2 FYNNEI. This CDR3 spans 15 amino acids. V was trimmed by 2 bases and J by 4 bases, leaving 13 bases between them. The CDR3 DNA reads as TGTGCCAGCAGTGAAAATTCCATCAGGTCAGATACGCAGTATTTT. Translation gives CASSENSIRSDTQYF.

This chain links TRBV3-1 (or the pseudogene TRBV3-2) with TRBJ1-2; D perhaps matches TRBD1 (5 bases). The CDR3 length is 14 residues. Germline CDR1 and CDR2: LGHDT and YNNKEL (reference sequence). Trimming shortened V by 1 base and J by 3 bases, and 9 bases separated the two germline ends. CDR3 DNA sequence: TGTGCCAGCAGCCAAGTCGCGACAGACTATGGCTACACCTTC. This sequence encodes CASSQVATDYGYTF.

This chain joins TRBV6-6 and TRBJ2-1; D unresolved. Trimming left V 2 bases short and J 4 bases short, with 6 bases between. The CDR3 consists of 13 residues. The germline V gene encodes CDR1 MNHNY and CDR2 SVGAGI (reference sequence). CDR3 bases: TGTGCCAGCAGTTACCCGGGTTACAATGAGCAGTTCTTC. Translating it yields CASSYPGYNEQFF.

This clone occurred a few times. The CDR3 nucleotides are TGTGCCAGCTCAGGAGGGGATTCCTACGAGCAGTACTTC. Its translation is CASSGGDSYEQYF. The chain links TRBV18 to TRBJ2-7; tentatively, D is TRBD2 (6 bases). This CDR3 has 13 residues. Germline CDR1 is KGHSH and CDR2 is LQKENI. V was trimmed by 5 bases and J by 1 base, leaving 9 bases between them.

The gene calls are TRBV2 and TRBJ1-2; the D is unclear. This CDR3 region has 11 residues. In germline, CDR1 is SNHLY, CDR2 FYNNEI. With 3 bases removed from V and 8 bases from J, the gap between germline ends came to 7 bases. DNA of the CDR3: TGTGCCAGCAGTGACAGGTTCGGCTACACCTTC. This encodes CASSDRFGYTF.

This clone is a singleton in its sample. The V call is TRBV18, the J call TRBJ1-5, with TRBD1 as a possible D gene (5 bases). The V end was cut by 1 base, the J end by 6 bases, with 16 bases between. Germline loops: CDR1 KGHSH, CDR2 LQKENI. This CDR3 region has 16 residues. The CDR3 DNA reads TGTGCCAGCTCACCACTGTTCTTTCAGGGAAGTCAGCCCCAGCATTTT. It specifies CASSPLFFQGSQPQHF.

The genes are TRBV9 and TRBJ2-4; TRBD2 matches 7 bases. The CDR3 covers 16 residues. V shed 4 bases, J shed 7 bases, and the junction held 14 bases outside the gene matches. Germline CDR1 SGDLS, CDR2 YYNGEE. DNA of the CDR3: TGTGCCAGCAGCTTAACGGGGTCCAGCGGGATGAACATTCAGTACTTC. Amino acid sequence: CASSLTGSSGMNIQYF.

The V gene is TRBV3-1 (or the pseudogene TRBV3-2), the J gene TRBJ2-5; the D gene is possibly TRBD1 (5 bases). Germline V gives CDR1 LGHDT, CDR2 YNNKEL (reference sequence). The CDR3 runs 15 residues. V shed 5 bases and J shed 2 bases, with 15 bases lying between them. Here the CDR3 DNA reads TGTGCCAGCAGCAAGATGCAGGGTCGTCAAGAGACCCAGTACTTC. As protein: CASSKMQGRQETQYF.

The CDR3 DNA reads TGTGCCAGCAGCTTAGGAATAGGGGACAGGAAAAGAGAGGAAGCTTTCTTT. It codes for CASSLGIGDRKREEAFF. The chain couples TRBV7-9 to TRBJ1-1; 8 bases fit TRBD1. CDR3 length: 17 amino acids. J was trimmed by 8 bases and V by 1 base; bases with no gene match: 15. Germline loops: CDR1 SEHNR, CDR2 FQNEAQ (reference sequence).

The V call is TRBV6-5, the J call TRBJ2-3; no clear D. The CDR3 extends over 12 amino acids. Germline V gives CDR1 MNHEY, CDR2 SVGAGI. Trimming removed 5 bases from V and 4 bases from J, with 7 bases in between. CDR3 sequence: CASSLDSDTQYF. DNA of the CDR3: TGTGCCAGCAGTCTAGATTCAGATACGCAGTATTTT.

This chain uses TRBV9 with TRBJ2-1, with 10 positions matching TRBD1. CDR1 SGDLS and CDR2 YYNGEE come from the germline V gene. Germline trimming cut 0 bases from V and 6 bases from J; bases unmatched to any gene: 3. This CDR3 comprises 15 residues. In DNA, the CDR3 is TGTGCCAGCAGCGTAGGCTGGGACAGGGGCAATGAGCAGTTCTTC. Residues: CASSVGWDRGNEQFF.

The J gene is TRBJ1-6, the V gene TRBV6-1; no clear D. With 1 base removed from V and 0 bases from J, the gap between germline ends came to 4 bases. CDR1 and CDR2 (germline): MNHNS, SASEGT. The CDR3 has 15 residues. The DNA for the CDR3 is TGTGCCAGCAGTGAAGGGAGCTCCTATAATTCACCCCTCCACTTT. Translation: CASSEGSSYNSPLHF.

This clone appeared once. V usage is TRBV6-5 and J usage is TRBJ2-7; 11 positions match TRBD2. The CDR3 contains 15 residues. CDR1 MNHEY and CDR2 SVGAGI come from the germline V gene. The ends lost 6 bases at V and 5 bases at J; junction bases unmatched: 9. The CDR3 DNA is TGTGCCAGCAGGCGACTAGCGGGATATGGCAACGAGCAGTACTTC. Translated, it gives CASRRLAGYGNEQYF.